The clone carrying this TCR beta chain occurred once. Sequenced by immunoSEQ multiplex PCR; TCRdb stores in-frame clones only, minus some. This sample has approximately 210,000 clones, with about 91% found just once. This specimen comes from a study of control samples from healthy donors and cancer patients. The V and J ends lost 0 bases and 0 bases respectively, with 13 bases between them. There are 17 residues in the CDR3. Per germline, CDR1 LGHDT and CDR2 YNNKEL (reference sequence). The sample taken for sequencing was blood. The receptor was isolated from a man under 40 in good health. The chain employs TRBV3-1 (or the pseudogene TRBV3-2) and TRBJ2-3, with D possibly being TRBD2 (6 bases). The CDR3 DNA sequence: TGTGCCAGCAGCCAAGATAGGGCGGGGAGAAGCACAGATACGCAGTATTTT. This translates into CASSQDRAGRSTDTQYF.